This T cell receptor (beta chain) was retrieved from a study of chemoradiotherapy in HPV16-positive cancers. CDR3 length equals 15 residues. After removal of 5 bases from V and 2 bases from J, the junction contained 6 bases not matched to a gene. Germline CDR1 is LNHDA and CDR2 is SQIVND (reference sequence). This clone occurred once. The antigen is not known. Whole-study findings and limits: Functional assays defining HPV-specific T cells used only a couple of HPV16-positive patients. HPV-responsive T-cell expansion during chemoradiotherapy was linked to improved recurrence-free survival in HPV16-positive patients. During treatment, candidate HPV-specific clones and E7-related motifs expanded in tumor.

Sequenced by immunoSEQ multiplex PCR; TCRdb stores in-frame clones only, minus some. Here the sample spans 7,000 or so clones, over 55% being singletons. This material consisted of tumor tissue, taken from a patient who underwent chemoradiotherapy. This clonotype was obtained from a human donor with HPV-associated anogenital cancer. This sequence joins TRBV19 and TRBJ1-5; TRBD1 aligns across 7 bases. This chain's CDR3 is CASSPPDRGNQPQHF. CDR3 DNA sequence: TGTGCCAGTAGTCCCCCCGACAGGGGCAATCAGCCCCAGCATTTT. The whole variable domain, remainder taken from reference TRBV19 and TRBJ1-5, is DGGITQSPKYLFRKEGQNVTLSCEQNLNHDAMYWYRQDPGQGLRLIYYSQIVNDFQKGDIAEGYSVSREKKESFPLTVTSAQKNPTAFYLCASSPPDRGNQPQHFGDGTRLSIL.